The present T cell receptor (beta chain) was sequenced within a study of control samples from healthy donors and cancer patients. Assay used: immunoSEQ multiplex PCR; TCRdb lists only in-frame clones, some missing. Of 75,000 to 95,000 clones listed, approximately 90% were seen once; the top ten hold more than 3.5%. CDR1 and CDR2 from the germline V gene are SGHTA and FQGNSA. V lost 5 bases and J lost 1; bases outside the gene matches: 3. The CDR3 is 16 residues long. The TCR was taken from a woman younger than 35 in good health. The sequenced material came from blood. This sequence joins TRBV7-2 and TRBJ2-3; TRBD2 matches 13 bases. The CDR3 reads CASSPGLAGGTDTQYF. The DNA of the CDR3 is TGTGCCAGCAGCCCTGGACTAGCGGGGGGCACAGATACGCAGTATTTT.